This T cell receptor beta chain was profiled in a study of CD8+ T cells in alopecia areata. Overall study context: Twice daily, treated patients received 5 to 10 mg of oral tofacitinib. Study-wide findings and caveats: Affected scalp, especially in alopecia totalis/universalis, had a higher clonality than normal scalp did.

As for this clone: Its target is unknown.

Investigators isolated RNA and reverse transcribed it into cDNA to act as the sequencing template. Assay used: immunoSEQ multiplex PCR; TCRdb lists only in-frame clones, some missing. Of approximately 140,000 clones listed, more than 75% were seen once; the top ten hold over 13%. The CDR3 is 18 residues long. Trimming removed 1 base from V and 4 bases from J; junction bases left unmatched: 14. Germline assignment: CDR1 GTSNPN and CDR2 SVGIG (reference sequence). Both peripheral blood and punch biopsies of lesional scalp skin were obtained from patients who had alopecia areata. The chain has TRBV30 and TRBJ2-1, with 9 bases lining up with TRBD2. The sequencing here drew on CD8+ T cells sorted from blood, taken at week 0. The sequence was collected from a human donor with alopecia areata. CDR3 sequence reads: CAWSGAGDSGSFYNEQFF. The CDR3 region has the DNA TGTGCCTGGAGTGGGGCAGGGGATAGCGGGAGTTTTTACAATGAGCAGTTCTTC.